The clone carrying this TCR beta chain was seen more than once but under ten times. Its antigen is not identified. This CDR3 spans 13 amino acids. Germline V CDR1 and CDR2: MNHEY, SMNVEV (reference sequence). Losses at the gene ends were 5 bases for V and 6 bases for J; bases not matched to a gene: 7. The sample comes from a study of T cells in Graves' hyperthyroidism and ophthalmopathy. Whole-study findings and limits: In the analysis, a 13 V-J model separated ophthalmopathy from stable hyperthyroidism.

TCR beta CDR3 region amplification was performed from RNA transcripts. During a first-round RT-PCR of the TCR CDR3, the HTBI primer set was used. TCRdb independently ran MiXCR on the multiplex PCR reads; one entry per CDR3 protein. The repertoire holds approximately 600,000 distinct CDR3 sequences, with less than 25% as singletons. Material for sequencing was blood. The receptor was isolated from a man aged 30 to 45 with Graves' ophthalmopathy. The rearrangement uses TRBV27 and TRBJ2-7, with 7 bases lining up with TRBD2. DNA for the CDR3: TGTGCCAGCAGTCCTATGTGGGGGGGCGAGCAGTACTTC. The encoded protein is CASSPMWGGEQYF.